The clone carrying this T cell receptor beta chain occurred many times. Its cognate antigen is unknown. The data were obtained in a study of spatial heterogeneity in lung cancer. Notes on the study in general: The appearance of ubiquitous expanded tumor TCRs in blood was greater at resection than follow-up.

As to time point: sample taken at primary tumor resection. The study sequenced unsorted whole RNA from tumor, nontumor lung or frozen PBMC. The donors comprised around 76 untreated early-stage non-small cell lung cancer patients. This CDR3 comprises 16 residues. The ends lost 6 bases at V and 6 bases at J; junction bases unmatched: 16. Germline loops: CDR1 LNHDA, CDR2 SQIVND (reference sequence). TCRdb recomputed calls from the 5' RACE reads with MiXCR, one row per CDR3 protein. This sample has some 15,000 distinct CDR3 sequences, with around 9.1% found just once. The sample consisted of PBMCs, taken at surgery. The sequence derives from a male donor with early-stage non-small cell lung cancer. The V gene is TRBV19, the J gene TRBJ1-2, with 7 bases identical to TRBD1. Here the CDR3 reads CASSNPGTAWVHGYTF. CDR3 sequence (DNA): TGTGCCAGTAGCAACCCCGGGACAGCCTGGGTCCATGGCTACACCTTC.